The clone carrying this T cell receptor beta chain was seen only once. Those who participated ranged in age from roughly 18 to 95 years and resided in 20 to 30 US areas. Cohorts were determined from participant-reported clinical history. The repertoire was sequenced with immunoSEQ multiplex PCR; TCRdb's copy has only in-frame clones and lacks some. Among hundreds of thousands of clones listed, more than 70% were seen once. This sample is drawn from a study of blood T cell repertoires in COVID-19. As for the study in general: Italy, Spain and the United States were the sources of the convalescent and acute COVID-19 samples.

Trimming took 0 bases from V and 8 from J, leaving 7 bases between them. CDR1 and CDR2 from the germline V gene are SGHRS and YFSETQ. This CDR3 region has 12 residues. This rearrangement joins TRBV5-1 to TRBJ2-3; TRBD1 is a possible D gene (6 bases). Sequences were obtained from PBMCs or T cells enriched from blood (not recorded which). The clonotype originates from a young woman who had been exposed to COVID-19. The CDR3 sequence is CASSLEDSTQYF. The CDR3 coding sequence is TGCGCCAGCAGCTTGGAGGACAGTACGCAGTATTTT. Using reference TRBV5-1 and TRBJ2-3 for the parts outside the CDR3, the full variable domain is KAGVTQTPRYLIKTRGQQVTLSCSPISGHRSVSWYQQTPGQGLQFLFEYFSETQRNKGNFPGRFSGRQFSNSRSEMNVSTLELGDSALYLCASSLEDSTQYFGPGTRLTVL.